This record covers a single TCR beta chain. This receptor's antigen is unknown. The record has no base qualities; no much larger clone is one base away. The data were taken from a study of blood T cell repertoires in COVID-19 (dated by TCRdb to 2020 to 2022). About the investigation overall: The collaborator samples originated in the United States, Italy and Spain and spanned the acute and convalescent phases of COVID-19. The material from the prospective study consisted of cDNA or gDNA derived from T cells, B-cell-depleted T cells, or PBMCs. The dataset comprised deeply sampled blood TCRbeta repertoires from subjects exposed to, actively infected with, or recovered from COVID-19. A freely available public database, intended as a resource for researchers studying the immune response to SARS-CoV-2, is where the repertoires were released. Samples came from the ongoing ImmuneRACE study (first 160 participants) plus 1,254 subjects from 6 global collaborators. A de-identified subject ID, COVID-19 status, age in years and sex were almost always included in the sample metadata. Where available, HLA class I and class II types were taken from metadata supplied by the sample provider and were not determined by assay-based typing.

In the prospective study, participants were 18 to 89 years old, resided in about two dozen geographic areas of the United States, and were enrolled through a virtual design. In the prospective study, participants were assigned to cohorts based on the clinical history participants reported in a screening survey and a study questionnaire. Mobile phlebotomists in the prospective study collected whole blood, serum and a nasopharyngeal or oropharyngeal swab from every participant. Additional blood draws and questionnaires over an approximately 2-month period could optionally be provided by prospective study participants. Before DNA extraction, blood samples from the prospective study were shipped at room temperature or frozen. Findings and caveats that apply to the study as a whole: The amount of clinical and demographic metadata varied by source and participant and was provided uncurated.

The immunoSEQ Assay, a bias-controlled multiplex PCR, was used to amplify TCRbeta CDR3 regions from genomic DNA. Turning to the authors' computational methods: The number of nucleated cells in each sample was estimated from the amplification of reference gene primers within the assay. Sequence reads were collapsed and filtered to measure the absolute abundance of every unique TCRbeta CDR3 rearrangement. For each sample, productive Simpson clonality was calculated as the square root of Simpson's diversity index across productive rearrangements. The table was pulled from immuneACCESS by TCRdb, which kept in-frame rearrangements only. Such tables lose some clones; where checked, under half of the loss comes from unresolved V genes, and the rest has no known cause. V and J calls and clone size come straight from that table; D and trimming were deduced from the DNA. The sample contains 250,000 to 350,000 clones, around 91% of them found a single time. Over 3.5% of the sample rests with the top ten.

The CDR1 and CDR2 encoded by the germline V gene are SGHRS and YFSETQ. Counted from cysteine to phenylalanine, this CDR3 has 15 amino acids. Only the CDR3 portion is preserved as DNA: 45 bases, with reading frame beginning at the first base. The germline ends are 17 bases apart after V is trimmed by 4 bases and J by 3 bases. Source material: PBMCs or T cells enriched from blood (not recorded which). Recombination linked TRBV5-1 to TRBJ2-7; the D gene is perhaps TRBD2, on 5 matching bases. The sequence derives from a woman under 30 with acute COVID-19. The nucleotides read TGCGCCAGCAGCCTTTATCGGGGAGATCACTACGAGCAGTACTTC. The encoded protein is CASSLYRGDHYEQYF.